This T cell receptor (beta chain) is drawn from a study of regulatory T cells in long-lasting Graves disease. Building of the TCR beta libraries involved iRepertoire HTBI primers and Arm-PCR of CDR3 regions. MiXCR, run by TCRdb on the multiplex PCR reads, gives a single entry per CDR3 protein. The data show 450,000 to 700,000 distinct CDR3 sequences, approximately 13% seen once. This clonotype has ten or more counts. What it binds is not known. The study's findings and limits: What was studied was peripheral blood only, and not thyroid tissue. TCR diversity in persistent Graves' patients was below that of newly diagnosed ones.

Time point noted: newly diagnosed GD, antithyroid drugs for less than 3 months. TCR sequences were obtained from RNA taken from PBMCs. Trimming removed 8 bases at V and 6 bases at J, with 16 bases between. CDR3 length: 13 amino acids. The germline CDR1 and CDR2 sequences are MNHNS and SASEGT. Another study also made use of these data, one on T cells in Graves' hyperthyroidism and ophthalmopathy.

The chain combines TRBV6-1 with TRBJ1-2, with D unresolved. Sequenced here: peripheral blood mononuclear cells (PBMCs), sampled at new diagnosis, from a patient treated with antithyroid drugs. This sequence originates from a young man with Graves disease. CDR3: CASAPDRLDGYTF. CDR3 coding DNA: TGTGCCAGCGCCCCCGATAGGCTTGATGGCTACACCTTC.